Listed below are T cell receptor beta chains from one sample, sequenced in a study of blood T cell repertoires in COVID-19. TCRdb keeps only in-frame clones here, not all; method: immunoSEQ multiplex PCR. Among fewer than 500,000 clones listed, around 89% were seen once. Sequenced sample: PBMCs or T cells enriched from blood (not recorded which). The receptors stem from a man aged 30 to 45 who had recovered from COVID-19. The CDR3 runs from the conserved cysteine through the conserved F or W. A D gene is named only where the DNA matches it firmly. Not every row has a clone size; where given, it reads once, few, many or a size class.

clone size	V gene	J gene	D gene	CDR3 DNA	CDR3 protein
once	TRBV6-5	TRBJ1-3	NA	TGTGCCAGCAGTCCGGGACTCCGGGGAAACACCATATATTTT	CASSPGLRGNTIYF
NA	TRBV14	TRBJ2-3	TRBD2	TGTGCCAGCAGCCAAGTGGCCGGACTAGCGATCGGTACGCAGTATTTT	CASSQVAGLAIGTQYF
NA	TRBV15	TRBJ2-2	TRBD2	TGTGCCACCAGCATGAAGGCGGGAGTGACGGGCACCGGGGAGCTGTTTTTT	CATSMKAGVTGTGELFF
NA	TRBV6-5	TRBJ1-1	NA	TGTGCCAGCGGCGTTCCCAGGGGAACGGCTTTCTTT	CASGVPRGTAFF
NA	TRBV7-9	TRBJ2-2	NA	TGTGCCAGCAGTCAACGCCGCCTGGGCAACACCGGGGAGCTGTTTTTT	CASSQRRLGNTGELFF
NA	TRBV11-2	TRBJ2-5	TRBD2	TGTGCCAGCAGCTTAGGGTTCAGCGGGGCCCAGACCCAGTACTTC	CASSLGFSGAQTQYF
many	TRBV7-2	TRBJ2-3	NA	TGTGCCAGCAGCTTAGACATCAGCACAGATACGCAGTATTTT	CASSLDISTDTQYF
NA	TRBV7-2	TRBJ1-2	NA	TGTGCCAGCAGCTTAGACAGATCATACTATGGCTACACCTTC	CASSLDRSYYGYTF
NA	TRBV5-1	TRBJ2-1	TRBD2	TGCGCCAGCAGCTTGTCTAGCGGGGCCTACAATGAGCAGTTCTTC	CASSLSSGAYNEQFF
NA	TRBV7-6	TRBJ2-2	NA	TGTGCCAGCACCAAACTCGTAGCCACCGGGGAGCTGTTTTTT	CASTKLVATGELFF
NA	TRBV5-1	TRBJ2-2	TRBD1	TGCGCCAGCACGCTTCCGGGACAGACGAACACCGGGGAGCTGTTTTTT	CASTLPGQTNTGELFF
NA	TRBV3-1/TRBV3-2	TRBJ2-3	TRBD2	TGTGCCAGCAGGGATCCCGGGACTAGCGGCCCTACGCAGTATTTT	CASRDPGTSGPTQYF
NA	TRBV7-8	TRBJ2-7	TRBD1	TGTGCCAGCAGCTCTTTGACAGGGGAATACGAGCAGTACTTC	CASSSLTGEYEQYF
NA	TRBV11-2	TRBJ2-2	TRBD2	TGTGCCAGCAGCTCCATTAGACTAGCGGGAAACACCGGGGAGCTGTTTTTT	CASSSIRLAGNTGELFF
NA	TRBV7-2	TRBJ1-4	TRBD1	TGTGCCAGCAGCTTAGCCGGGACAGGGACTGAAAAACTGTTTTTT	CASSLAGTGTEKLFF
NA	TRBV19	TRBJ1-1	NA	TGTGCCAGTAGGGGCCCACATGGTAGAACTGAAGCTTTCTTT	CASRGPHGRTEAFF
once	TRBV9	TRBJ1-5	NA	TGTGCCAGCAGCGCTTCAGGGTCTGGTCAGCCCCAGCATTTT	CASSASGSGQPQHF
NA	TRBV6-1	TRBJ2-7	TRBD1	TGTGCCAGCAGTGAAGCGGGGACAGTTCGGACGTACGAGCAGTACTTC	CASSEAGTVRTYEQYF
NA	TRBV5-1	TRBJ2-3	TRBD2	TGCGCCAGCAGCTTGGCACTAGCGGGAGTCCGAGATACGCAGTATTTT	CASSLALAGVRDTQYF
NA	TRBV24-1	TRBJ1-2	TRBD1	TGTGCCACCAGAGGGGACAGCACCTATGGCTACACCTTC	CATRGDSTYGYTF
NA	TRBV30	TRBJ1-6	NA	TGTGCCTGGAGTTCCTTCCTAGCTTCACCCCTCCACTTT	CAWSSFLASPLHF
NA	TRBV2	TRBJ2-7	TRBD1	TGTGCCAGCTGGACAGGGATCAGGGAGAAGTCGTACTTC	CASWTGIREKSYF
NA	TRBV19	TRBJ2-1	TRBD2	TGTGCCAGTAGTACAACTAGCGGGAGAGTTCGGTACAATGAGCAGTTCTTC	CASSTTSGRVRYNEQFF
NA	TRBV19	TRBJ2-7	TRBD2	TGTGCCAGTAGTATCTTCGCTAGCGGGAGTGGCGAGCAGTACTTC	CASSIFASGSGEQYF
NA	TRBV11-2	TRBJ2-3	NA	TGTGCCAGCAGCTTTACGGGGTCCGTGGATACGCAGTATTTT	CASSFTGSVDTQYF
NA	TRBV10-3	TRBJ2-5	TRBD2	TGTGCCATCAGTGAGGGACTAGCGGGAGAGGGGACCCAGTACTTC	CAISEGLAGEGTQYF
NA	TRBV5-1	TRBJ2-2	TRBD1	TGCGCCAGCAGCGTGACAGGGGACACCGGGGAGCTGTTTTTT	CASSVTGDTGELFF
NA	TRBV5-6	TRBJ2-7	TRBD1	TGTGCCAGCAGCTCGTACACAGGGGCGAACTCCTACGAGCAGTACTTC	CASSSYTGANSYEQYF
NA	TRBV5-6	TRBJ1-1	NA	TGTGCCAGCAGCCGTGGACGGACTACTGAAGCTTTCTTT	CASSRGRTTEAFF
NA	TRBV2	TRBJ2-7	TRBD2	TGTGCCAGCAGTGAAGGGGGACTAGTTTTCTACGAGCAGTACTTC	CASSEGGLVFYEQYF
NA	TRBV6-1	TRBJ1-4	NA	TGTGCCAGCACTCTACGATCAGCGGCTAATGAAAAACTGTTTTTT	CASTLRSAANEKLFF
NA	TRBV28	TRBJ2-3	TRBD2	TGTGCCGGCAGAGCGGGAGGGCATCTTACGCAGTATTTT	CAGRAGGHLTQYF
once	TRBV12-3/TRBV12-4	TRBJ2-7	NA	TGTGCCAGCAGTGGGGGGGCGAGGGAGCAGTACTTC	CASSGGAREQYF
NA	TRBV29-1	TRBJ2-7	NA	TGCAGCGTTGAAGCCTTCTACGAGCAGTACTTC	CSVEAFYEQYF
NA	TRBV7-3	TRBJ2-3	NA	TGTGCCAGCAGCGTAAATCCGGGAGCGGCAGATACGCAGTATTTT	CASSVNPGAADTQYF
NA	TRBV3-1/TRBV3-2	TRBJ2-5	TRBD2	TGTGCCAGCAGCCAAGCCCCTAGCGGGAGGGTAGGCGAGACCCAGTACTTC	CASSQAPSGRVGETQYF
NA	TRBV19	TRBJ1-6	NA	TGTGCCAGTAGTTCGCAGGGAAATTCACCCCTCCACTTT	CASSSQGNSPLHF
NA	TRBV28	TRBJ2-1	TRBD2	TGTGCCAGCAGTTTAACACTAGCGGGACCTTACAATGAGCAGTTCTTC	CASSLTLAGPYNEQFF
NA	TRBV6-5	TRBJ1-5	TRBD1	TGTGCCAGCAGTTCAGGACAGGGTGGTCAGCCCCAGCATTTT	CASSSGQGGQPQHF